Listed below are T cell receptor beta chains from one sample, sequenced in a study of T cell responses to AZD1222 COVID-19 vaccine. Method: immunoSEQ multiplex PCR; TCRdb's copy keeps in-frame clones and lacks some. The sample carries over 95,000 clones, about 89% recorded once. Sequencing used peripheral blood, obtained on day 0 of AZD1222 vaccination. These TCRs come from an adult in good health. CDR3s include the opening cysteine and the closing phenylalanine or tryptophan. Fields, in order: V gene, clone size, J gene, CDR3 protein. Size tells how often a clone was seen (once, few, many) or the class of an expanded clone, and some rows leave it out.

TRBV9	NA	TRBJ2-3	CASSLVSSTDTQYF
TRBV6-4	NA	TRBJ1-6	CASNHGTNNSPLHF
TRBV6-5	NA	TRBJ2-7	CASSLGQLSYEQYF
TRBV19	NA	TRBJ2-5	CASKDGQGGAETQYF
TRBV4-3	once	TRBJ1-1	CASSQARRTGEMNTEAFF
TRBV6-5	NA	TRBJ2-6	CAITLSSGANVLTF
TRBV5-1	NA	TRBJ2-7	CASSSRDRSYEQYF
TRBV6-5	NA	TRBJ2-7	CASRPDRDYEQYF
TRBV6-5	NA	TRBJ1-2	CASSMIRDSSSYTF
TRBV5-1	NA	TRBJ2-2	CASSLIGLAMRTGELFF
TRBV6-5	NA	TRBJ1-2	CASRPDNKVSGGYTF
TRBV6-2/TRBV6-3	NA	TRBJ2-7	CASSYSGGGYEQYF
TRBV9	NA	TRBJ1-5	CASSPTGTNQPQHF
TRBV7-2	NA	TRBJ2-7	CASSLGTATYEQYF
TRBV6-1	NA	TRBJ2-7	CASSEAGGGRTGSYEQYF
TRBV3-1/TRBV3-2	NA	TRBJ2-2	CASSQIPGNTGELFF
TRBV6-6	NA	TRBJ2-1	CASSYGGVYNEQFF
TRBV27	once	TRBJ1-3	CASSLRPRGNGNTIYF
TRBV30	few	TRBJ1-6	CAWSTQGNSPLHF
TRBV3-1/TRBV3-2	NA	TRBJ1-6	CASSQGDRGALHF
TRBV19	NA	TRBJ1-1	CASSIDRGHQGRQTEAFF
TRBV7-9	NA	TRBJ1-2	CASSLRTALPQESYTF
TRBV6-5	few	TRBJ1-4	CASSQGGSNEKLFF
TRBV6-5	NA	TRBJ1-2	CASIGGHGGYTF
TRBV7-3	few	TRBJ1-1	CASSLTGTANTEAFF
TRBV11-2	few	TRBJ2-1	CASSGSAGRNEQFF
TRBV7-3	NA	TRBJ2-5	CASSLLPGGGETQYF
TRBV29-1	NA	TRBJ1-5	CSVAIPGQGGSQPQHF